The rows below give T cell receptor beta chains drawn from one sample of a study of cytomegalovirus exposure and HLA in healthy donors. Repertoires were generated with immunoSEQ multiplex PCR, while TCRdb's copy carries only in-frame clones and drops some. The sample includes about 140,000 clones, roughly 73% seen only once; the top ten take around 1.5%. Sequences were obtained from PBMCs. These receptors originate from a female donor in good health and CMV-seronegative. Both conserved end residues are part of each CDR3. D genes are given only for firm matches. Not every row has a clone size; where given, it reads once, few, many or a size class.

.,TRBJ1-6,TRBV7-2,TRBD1,TGTGCCAGCAGCTCGACACGCGGACAGGGTGCTTCACCCCTCCACTTT,CASSSTRGQGASPLHF
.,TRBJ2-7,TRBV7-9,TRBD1,TGTGCCAGCAGCTACAACCGGGACAGGGTTTACGAGCAGTACTTC,CASSYNRDRVYEQYF
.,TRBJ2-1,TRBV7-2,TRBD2,TGTGCCAGCAGCCCAGGACTAGCGGGGGGGCCAGGGGATGAGCAGTTCTTC,CASSPGLAGGPGDEQFF
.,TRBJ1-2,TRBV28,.,TGTGCCACGACAGCTAACTATGGCTACACCTTC,CATTANYGYTF
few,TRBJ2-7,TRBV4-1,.,TGCGCCAGCAGCCAAGCTCCCAGCTCCTACGAGCAGTACTTC,CASSQAPSSYEQYF
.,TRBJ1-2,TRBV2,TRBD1,TGTGCCAGCACCAATACGGGGACAGGGGTTAACTATGGCTACACCTTC,CASTNTGTGVNYGYTF
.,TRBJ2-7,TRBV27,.,TGTGCCAGCAGGCCCCTACTCAACAGGGCGCCAGATGTCTCTTACTACGAGCAGTACTTC,CASRPLLNRAPDVSYYEQYF
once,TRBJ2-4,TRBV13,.,TGTGCCAGCAGCAGCGGACTAGCCAAAAACATTCAGTACTTC,CASSSGLAKNIQYF
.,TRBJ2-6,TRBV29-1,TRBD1,TGCAGCGTACAGGGGACGGGCTCTGGGGCCAACGTCCTGACTTTC,CSVQGTGSGANVLTF
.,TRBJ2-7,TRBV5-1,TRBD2,TGCGCCAGCAGCTTCGAGGGGCCGGGGGGCTCCTACGAGCAGTACTTC,CASSFEGPGGSYEQYF
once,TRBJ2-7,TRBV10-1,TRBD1,TGCGCCAGCAGTTGGACAGGGGAAACCTACGAGCAGTACTTC,CASSWTGETYEQYF
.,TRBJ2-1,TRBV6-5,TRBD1,TGTGCCAGCCGGGACCGGGACAGACGCCTGGGTGAGCAGTTCTTC,CASRDRDRRLGEQFF
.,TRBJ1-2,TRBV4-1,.,TGCGCCAGCAGCCTGGCCGGGGAAACAACGGGAGGCTACACCTTC,CASSLAGETTGGYTF
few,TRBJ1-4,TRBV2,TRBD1,TGTGCCAGTGGGGACAGGGAAGATGAAAAACTGTTTTTT,CASGDREDEKLFF
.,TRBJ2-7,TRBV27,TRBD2,TGTGCCAGCAGTTCCGCGGGAGCCACCTACGAGCAGTACTTC,CASSSAGATYEQYF
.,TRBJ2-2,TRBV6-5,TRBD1,TGTGCCAGCAGGGATTGGACAGGGAACACCGGGGAGCTGTTTTTT,CASRDWTGNTGELFF
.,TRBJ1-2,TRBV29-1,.,TGCAGCGTTTACGGGGGGCTTGAGATTCTAGGATATGGCTACACCTTC,CSVYGGLEILGYGYTF
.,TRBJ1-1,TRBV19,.,TGTGCCAGTAGCCCCAGGGGAGACACTGAAGCTTTCTTT,CASSPRGDTEAFF
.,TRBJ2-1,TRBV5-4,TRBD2,TGTGCCAGCAGCCTGGAGGCCCTAGCGGGCTCCTACAATGAGCAGTTCTTC,CASSLEALAGSYNEQFF
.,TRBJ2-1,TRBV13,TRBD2,TGTGCCAGCAGCAACGACTGGGGGGAGGGTGGTGTGCAGTTCTTC,CASSNDWGEGGVQFF
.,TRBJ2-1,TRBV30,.,TGTGCCTGGCAAATTCTCCCAACAGCTAATGAGCAGTTCTTC,CAWQILPTANEQFF
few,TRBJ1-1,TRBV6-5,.,TGTGCCAGCAGTTACCGGGGGGGGAACACTGAAGCTTTCTTT,CASSYRGGNTEAFF
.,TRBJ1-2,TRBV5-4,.,TGTGCCAGCAGCGTACCAAGAGGATCTGGTGGCTACACCTTC,CASSVPRGSGGYTF
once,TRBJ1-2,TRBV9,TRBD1,TGTGCCAGCGGGCAGGGGGCGAAGGGCTACACCTTC,CASGQGAKGYTF
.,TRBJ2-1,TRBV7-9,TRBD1,TGTTCCAGCAGCCAGACGACCGGACAGGGGTTGGGAAATGAGCAGTTCTTC,CSSSQTTGQGLGNEQFF
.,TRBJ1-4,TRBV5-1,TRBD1,TGCGCCAGCGGATTACAGGGGGCTATAGCTAATGAAAAACTGTTTTTT,CASGLQGAIANEKLFF
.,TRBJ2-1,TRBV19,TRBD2,TGTGCCACTTTCTCACCGACGGAGGGAGGGCATGAGCAGTTCTTC,CATFSPTEGGHEQFF